A single sample gave rise to the 21 T cell receptor beta chains below, sequenced in a study of identical twins. TCRdb itself ran the 5' RACE reads through MiXCR, one entry per CDR3 protein. The sample contains around 1.7 million distinct CDR3 sequences, less than 40% of which appear only once. The sequenced material came from cord blood. The receptors stem from a newborn girl in good health.

The chain carries TRBV5-1 and TRBJ2-5; 11 bases fit TRBD2. CDR3 length: 16 amino acids. Looked up from germline, CDR1 is SGHRS and CDR2 is YFSETQ. With 3 bases clipped from V and 2 bases from J, the junction kept 6 bases outside the gene matches. In DNA, the CDR3 is TGCGCCAGCAGCTCGGGACTAGCGGCGATGCAAGAGACCCAGTACTTC. It yields the protein CASSSGLAAMQETQYF.

This clonotype has more than one count but fewer than ten. The chain carries TRBV5-1 and TRBJ2-1; TRBD2 is a possible D gene (7 bases). The CDR3 is 18 residues long. Germline V gene lookup returns CDR1 SGHRS and CDR2 YFSETQ. Between the trimmed V and J ends, which lost 4 bases and 6 bases, there was a span of 26 bases. CDR3 residues: CASSVAGGAGSGANEQFF. CDR3 coding DNA: TGCGCCAGCAGCGTAGCTGGGGGGGCTGGTAGTGGTGCCAATGAGCAGTTCTTC. Full variable domain (missing parts from reference TRBV5-1 and TRBJ2-1): KAGVTQTPRYLIKTRGQQVTLSCSPISGHRSVSWYQQTPGQGLQFLFEYFSETQRNKGNFPGRFSGRQFSNSRSEMNVSTLELGDSALYLCASSVAGGAGSGANEQFFGPGTRLTVL.

The V gene is TRBV10-3, the J gene TRBJ1-1, with a tentative D call TRBD1 (5 bases). The CDR3 length is 14 residues. From germline, CDR1 is ENHRY and CDR2 SYGVKD. The germline V and J ends were trimmed by 4 bases and 8 bases, with 17 bases remaining between them. The CDR3 here is CAISGTLAAPEAFF. DNA of the CDR3: TGTGCCATCAGTGGGACACTGGCGGCACCCGAAGCTTTCTTT.

The chain combines TRBV6-2 or TRBV6-3 with TRBJ1-1; D remains unclear. Per germline, CDR1 MNHEY and CDR2 SVGEGT. The CDR3 loop spans 13 amino acids. V lost 8 bases, J lost 4 bases, and 14 bases lay in between. In DNA form, the CDR3 reads TGTGCCAGCGGAGGCACCCTAGGCACTGAAGCTTTCTTT. It codes for CASGGTLGTEAFF.

The V call is TRBV2, the J call TRBJ2-1, with 7 bases fitting TRBD2. Germline CDR1 reads SNHLY; CDR2 reads FYNNEI. The CDR3 sequence is 13 residues long. J was trimmed by 10 bases and V by 5 bases; bases with no gene match: 8. The CDR3 reads CASSPQVGGEQFF. The CDR3 coding sequence is TGTGCCAGCAGTCCTCAAGTCGGGGGGGAGCAGTTCTTC.

The V and J genes are TRBV27 and TRBJ2-2; 7 nucleotides agree with TRBD1. CDR1 and CDR2 from the germline V gene are MNHEY and SMNVEV (reference sequence). The CDR3 is made up of 14 amino acids. J was trimmed by 4 bases and V by 2 bases; bases with no gene match: 1. As DNA, the CDR3 is TGTGCCAGCAGTTTAACAGGGGTCACCGGGGAGCTGTTTTTT. This translates into CASSLTGVTGELFF.

This clonotype was found a few times. The chain is built from TRBV10-3 and TRBJ1-2; D not certain. The CDR3 consists of 13 residues. The germline CDR1 and CDR2 sequences are ENHRY and SYGVKD. V was clipped by 2 bases and J by 0 bases, with 4 bases between them. CDR3 sequence reads: CAISEAANYGYTF. For the CDR3, the DNA is TGTGCCATCAGTGAGGCAGCTAACTATGGCTACACCTTC.

This clonotype has a handful of counts. J is TRBJ1-2 and V is TRBV27; unclear D gene. CDR1 MNHEY and CDR2 SMNVEV come from the germline V gene (reference sequence). This CDR3 has 13 amino acids. The V and J ends lost 4 bases and 4 bases respectively, with 10 bases between them. As DNA, the CDR3 is TGTGCCAGCAGTTCGCCAGGCCTCTATGGCTACACCTTC. Its protein is CASSSPGLYGYTF.

The CDR3 DNA is TGTGCCAGCAGCCCTGAAGGGCGGACTGAAGCTTTCTTT. Protein: CASSPEGRTEAFF. The chain uses TRBV5-4 and TRBJ1-1; D is unclear. V gave up 4 bases and J gave up 5 bases, with 12 bases separating them. The CDR3 totals 13 residues. Per germline, CDR1 SGHNT and CDR2 YYREEE (reference sequence).

On this clonotype itself: The CDR3 does not close with the conserved phenylalanine or tryptophan, likely indicating a read error. This chain uses TRBV29-1 with TRBJ2-7, with 7 bases matching TRBD1. The germline V gene has CDR1 SQVTM and CDR2 ANQGSEA. The CDR3 runs 14 residues. The CDR3, as DNA: TGCGGCGTTGAAATGGGGACAGAGACATACGAGCAGTACATC. Amino acid sequence: CGVEMGTETYEQYI.

This clonotype has a handful of counts. The CDR3 is CASSWDANYGYTF. The DNA for the CDR3 is TGTGCCAGCAGCTGGGACGCAAACTATGGCTACACCTTC. This sequence joins TRBV27 and TRBJ1-2; the D gene is possibly TRBD1 (5 bases). In germline, CDR1 is MNHEY, CDR2 SMNVEV (reference sequence). This CDR3 is built from 13 residues. Deletions cut 6 bases from V and 2 bases from J, with 10 bases between.

This clonotype has ten or more counts. The chain joins TRBV12-3 or TRBV12-4 to TRBJ1-2; no clear D gene. This CDR3 has 14 residues. Trimming took off 3 bases at V and 5 bases at J, with 13 bases between the two ends. The CDR3 loop is CASSLHRARYGYTF. For the CDR3, the DNA is TGTGCCAGCAGTTTGCACCGGGCCCGTTATGGCTACACCTTC.

This clonotype is a singleton in its sample. The gene calls are TRBV2 and TRBJ1-1; D not certain. Germline assignment: CDR1 SNHLY and CDR2 FYNNEI. CDR3 length equals 10 residues. Between the trimmed V and J ends, which lost 6 bases and 8 bases, there was a span of 7 bases. CDR3 in DNA: TGTGCCAGCAGGGTCGCCGAAGCTTTCTTT. Protein: CASRVAEAFF.

Concerning this clonotype: A read error may explain this, as a much larger clone is one base away. The gene calls are TRBV12-3 or TRBV12-4 and TRBJ2-7; no clear D gene. The CDR3 loop spans 15 amino acids. The CDR3 nucleotides read TGTGCCGGCAGTTCCACCCAGCTAGGGCTACCCGTTCAGTACTTC. Translated: CAGSSTQLGLPVQYF.

This clonotype was detected a few times. V gene TRBV20-1 combines with J gene TRBJ2-5; 7 bases are a match to TRBD2. Germline-derived CDR1 and CDR2 are DFQATT and SNEGSKA (reference sequence). V trimming: 2 bases; J trimming: 4 bases; junction bases outside the gene matches: 7. CDR3 length: 14 amino acids. The CDR3 DNA follows: TGCAGTGCTAGATTCCCTAGCGGCCCAGAGACCCAGTACTTC. Its protein product is CSARFPSGPETQYF.

V and J are TRBV27 and TRBJ2-7; 11 nucleotides align to TRBD2. There are 17 residues in the CDR3. Germline V lookup: CDR1 MNHEY, CDR2 SMNVEV (reference sequence). V trimming: 3 bases; J trimming: 7 bases; junction bases outside the gene matches: 14. The CDR3 sequence is CASSFSPGLADLNEQYF. CDR3 DNA sequence: TGTGCCAGCAGTTTTTCCCCGGGACTAGCGGACCTCAATGAGCAGTACTTC.

This clonotype was observed a handful of times. V is TRBV5-1 and J is TRBJ1-4, with 12 bases identical to TRBD1. From germline, CDR1 is SGHRS and CDR2 YFSETQ. The length of the CDR3 is 18 residues. Trimming at V came to 3 bases and at J to 6 bases, leaving 12 bases not matched to a gene. For the CDR3, the DNA is TGCGCCAGCAGCTCCCTCGGGACAGGGGGCCCCGGAGATGAAAAACTGTTTTTT. Its protein product is CASSSLGTGGPGDEKLFF.

The CDR3 sequence: CASSHKGTGPDYEQYF. CDR3 nucleotide sequence: TGTGCCAGCAGCCATAAAGGGACAGGTCCCGACTACGAGCAGTACTTC. This chain joins TRBV28 and TRBJ2-7, with 8 bases identical to TRBD1. Losses at the gene ends were 6 bases for V and 3 bases for J; bases not matched to a gene: 13. CDR3 size: 16 residues. CDR1 is MDHEN and CDR2 is SYDVKM in the germline V gene.

There are a few counts of this clonotype. V and J are TRBV20-1 and TRBJ2-7; 11 bases fit TRBD2. Germline trimming cut 5 bases from V and 0 bases from J; bases unmatched to any gene: 15. The germline CDR1 and CDR2 sequences are DFQATT and SNEGSKA (reference sequence). The CDR3 covers 18 residues. Here the CDR3 DNA reads TGCAGTGCTCTCGGCGGGACTAGCGGAATCAGGAGCTCCTACGAGCAGTACTTC. Amino acids: CSALGGTSGIRSSYEQYF.

About this clonotype: An end of the junction differs from the germline gene, which may be a read error. V is TRBV5-1 and J is TRBJ1-2; tentatively, D is TRBD1 (5 bases). The germline CDR1 and CDR2 sequences are SGHRS and YFSETQ. The CDR3 has 12 residues. The CDR3 spells CAGSQGDYGYTF. The CDR3 coding sequence is TGCGCCGGCAGCCAGGGCGACTATGGCTACACCTTC. Full variable domain (rest looked up from reference TRBV5-1 and TRBJ1-2): KAGVTQTPRYLIKTRGQQVTLSCSPISGHRSVSWYQQTPGQGLQFLFEYFSETQRNKGNFPGRFSGRQFSNSRSEMNVSTLELGDSALYLCAGSQGDYGYTFGSGTRLTVV.

V usage is TRBV2 and J usage is TRBJ2-5, with unresolved D. The J call could be wrong; TRBJ2-7 is a better fit for the DNA end. Germline CDR1 SNHLY, CDR2 FYNNEI. This CDR3 spans 13 amino acids. CDR3: CASSERWPYEQYF. CDR3 in DNA: TGTGCCAGCAGTGAACGGTGGCCCTACGAGCAGTACTTC.